This entry is about one TCR beta chain. The sample is drawn from a study of blood T cell repertoires in COVID-19. Study as a whole: COVID-19 samples collected from the United States, Italy and Spain covered acute and convalescent phases. The cDNA or gDNA used as material had been derived from T cells, B-cell-depleted T cells, or PBMCs.

Trimming shortened V by 8 bases and J by 6 bases, and 17 bases separated the two germline ends. This CDR3 region has 14 residues. The V gene's germline CDR1 is SNHLY and CDR2 FYNNEI. Authors' analysis steps: Nucleated cell counts were estimated from reference gene primer amplification. Measured with immunoSEQ multiplex PCR; TCRdb has only the in-frame clones, and not every one. The D gene and trimming were derived from the DNA, and the V and J assignments and clone size from that table. This sample has some 200,000 clones; about 80% occur once, and the top ten carry around 8.1%. The specimen sequenced was peripheral blood. The origin of this receptor is a woman between 50 and 59 years old with active or convalescent COVID-19. The chain uses TRBV2 and TRBJ2-1; D perhaps matches TRBD1 (5 bases). This CDR3 reads CASRSDTGSNEQFF. As DNA, the CDR3 is TGTGCCAGCCGTTCCGACACAGGTTCCAATGAGCAGTTCTTC.